The present T cell receptor beta chain was sequenced within a study of PD-1 blockade in classical Hodgkin lymphoma. Note on this clone: No antigen is known for it.

Points from the study as a whole: Complete responders started with a diversity level that resembled newly diagnosed patients at baseline.

Clones were read by immunoSEQ multiplex PCR, and TCRdb kept only the in-frame ones, dropping some. This sample has 25,000 to 30,000 clones; about 88% occur once, and the top ten carry approximately 0.49%. The V and J ends lost 1 base and 5 bases respectively, with 14 bases between them. The CDR3 is 15 amino acids. Germline CDR1 and CDR2: SGHAT and FQNNGV. Stated time point: cycle 4 day 1 (C4D1), after about 6 weeks of nivolumab. All the patients suffered relapse after autologous stem cell transplantation, and brentuximab vedotin exposure differed. Thawed PBMCs yielded CD4+ T cells through magnetic negative selection.

The genes are TRBV11-2 and TRBJ2-5; a possible D gene is TRBD1 (5 bases). The clonotype was recovered from a human donor with classical Hodgkin lymphoma. This sample comprised CD4+ T cells from blood, obtained before the fourth cycle of nivolumab. The CDR3 loop reads CASSLGAGMAETQYF. The CDR3, as DNA: TGTGCCAGCAGCTTAGGGGCAGGGATGGCTGAGACCCAGTACTTC. The full variable domain, with the rest looked up from reference TRBV11-2 and TRBJ2-5, is EAGVAQSPRYKIIEKRQSVAFWCNPISGHATLYWYQQILGQGPKLLIQFQNNGVVDDSQLPKDRFSAERLKGVDSTLKIQPAKLEDSAVYLCASSLGAGMAETQYFGPGTRLLVL.